Listed below are T cell receptor beta chains from one sample, sequenced in a study of blood T cells in healthy people across ages. In TCRdb, the 5' RACE reads were re-called with MiXCR into one record per CDR3 protein. Among nearly 1 million distinct CDR3 sequences listed, 51% were seen once. Sequencing was carried out using blood. These TCRs come from a woman aged 55 to 70 in good health. CDR3s include the opening cysteine and the closing phenylalanine or tryptophan. Fields, in order: clone size, V gene, CDR3 protein. The size field is filled for only some rows; it gives once, few, many or a size class.

>NA|TRBV20-1
CSARDETSVYEQYF
>NA|TRBV12-3/TRBV12-4
CASSFGDRANQPQHF
>NA|TRBV7-2
CASSPDSSSGNTIYF
>few|TRBV20-1
CSVTRPGQGNEQYF
>NA|TRBV4-3
CASSRLTSRDTQYF
>few|TRBV4-3
CASSSTGQLYEQYF
>NA|TRBV21-1
CASSKFGKSGGYNEQFF
>NA|TRBV6-2/TRBV6-3
CASSYSREAPPAREETQYF
>NA|TRBV12-3/TRBV12-4
CASTRQGGSPLHF
>NA|TRBV2
CASSLSGATSTDTQYF
>NA|TRBV19
CASEGFSTDTQYF
>NA|TRBV20-1
CSARVWTDGSPLHF
>once|TRBV12-3/TRBV12-4
CASSLRLGVNTEAFF
>NA|TRBV5-1
CASSLDSDSTDTQYF
>NA|TRBV7-2
CASSLGTGITNEKLFF
>few|TRBV7-2
CASSLAGTSGSDEQYF
>NA|TRBV30
CAWSVSRDYGYTF
>NA|TRBV5-4
CASSFGLAGVYEQFF
>NA|TRBV12-3/TRBV12-4
CASSYAGTGDQPQHF
>few|TRBV14
CASSQEVAGGPGDTQYF
>few|TRBV7-9
CASSRGSGSYNEQFF
>few|TRBV25-1
CASSESPQYEQYF
>once|TRBV15
CATSRARRDRAQPQHF
>NA|TRBV10-3
CAISDWGKEANVLTF
>few|TRBV10-3
CAISEALAGVTDTQYF
>NA|TRBV6-5
CASSPGSRAQPQHF
>NA|TRBV4-1
CASSHPRGMNTEAFF
>NA|TRBV5-1
CASSSETSGQYNEQFF
>once|TRBV20-1
CSARKWTGKETQYF
>NA|TRBV4-3
CASSQRSRGTDTQYF
>NA|TRBV30
CAWSPDREKWYF
>NA|TRBV20-1
CSASLPGLRKTQYF
>NA|TRBV11-1
CASSLEVARSDTQYF
>NA|TRBV6-1
CASRRATSTDTQYF
>NA|TRBV6-6
CASSLATIGNEQFF
>once|TRBV18
CASSPSGQANQPQHF
>once|TRBV6-5
CASSNWGYTEAFF
>NA|TRBV7-9
CAGSTSLAKNIQYF
>few|TRBV12-3/TRBV12-4
CASSPGGALNEQFF
>few|TRBV28
CASSPALDEQFF
>few|TRBV12-3/TRBV12-4
CASSLAGAQPQHF
>NA|TRBV5-1
CASSEAAWETQYF